This record looks at one T cell receptor beta chain sequence and its context. Only a few counts were recorded for this clone. The antigen it binds to is not known. No much larger clone exists at a distance of one base, and base qualities are not known. Libraries were constructed by the immunoSEQ multiplex PCR assay. The table comes from immuneACCESS by way of TCRdb, which keeps in-frame sequences with V and J called. Part of the clones is missing from these tables; in studies checked, under half for an unresolved V gene and the rest for unknown reasons. In this sample the table shows about 46,000 clones, approximately 92% of which occur a single time. Around 8.1% of the sample is in the top ten clones. Compared with germline, V lacks 7 bases and J lacks 5 bases; bases without a gene match: 10. From its cysteine to its phenylalanine, the CDR3 spans 14 amino acids. The only DNA kept is the CDR3, 42 bases in frame from the first base. CDR1 and CDR2 are drawn from the germline V gene (reference sequence): SGHNT, YYREEE.

The data originate from a study of T cell changes during pregnancy in multiple sclerosis (dated by TCRdb to between 2019 and 2020). For context, the study as a whole: The study looked at changes in the T cell repertoire across pregnancy in women with multiple sclerosis.

Sequencing used CD8+ T cells from peripheral blood mononuclear cells, obtained after pregnancy. The receptor was isolated from a female donor with multiple sclerosis, enrolled in a pregnancy study. The chain is made from TRBV5-4 and TRBJ1-1, with 8 central nucleotides matching TRBD1. The DNA reads as follows: TGTGCCAGCGGACTAGGGACAGGAGGAACTGAAGCTTTCTTT. The encoded protein is CASGLGTGGTEAFF.